The 16 T cell receptor beta chains in this list originate from one sample, sequenced in a study of T cells after posttransplantation cyclophosphamide. Here immunoSEQ multiplex PCR was the method, and the copy in TCRdb shows in-frame clones only, minus some. The table shows tens of thousands of clones, with almost 95% occurring only once. Sequenced input: PBMCs. Every receptor here comes from a woman aged 45-59 years in good health and a related stem cell transplant donor.

The chain employs TRBV7-9 and TRBJ2-6; D is ambiguous. Trimming cost V 1 base and J 1 base, with 5 bases left between them. CDR3 length: 15 residues. CDR1 and CDR2 from the germline V gene are SEHNR and FQNEAQ (reference sequence). CDR3 coding DNA: TGTGCCAGCAGCTTAGTCCGGTCTGGGGCCAACGTCCTGACTTTC. It encodes CASSLVRSGANVLTF.

The rearrangement links TRBV10-2 to TRBJ1-2; D perhaps matches TRBD1 (6 bases). The CDR3 runs 15 residues. Trimming shortened V by 6 bases and J by 7 bases, and 21 bases separated the two germline ends. Per germline, CDR1 WSHSY and CDR2 SAAADI. The CDR3 DNA sequence: TGCGCCAGCAGCAACTCTAAACAGGGAGCGCTTGGCTACACCTTC. Translation: CASSNSKQGALGYTF.

This rearrangement joins TRBV7-6 to TRBJ2-1; 13 bases line up with TRBD2. The length of the CDR3 is 16 residues. V lost 4 bases and J lost 9; bases outside the gene matches: 9. The germline CDR1 and CDR2 sequences are SGHVS and FNYEAQ. The CDR3 nucleotides are TGTGCCAGCAGCTCACGACTAGCGGGAGGCGGCGCTGAGCAGTTCTTC. Translating gives CASSSRLAGGGAEQFF.

Here the CDR3 reads CASPNGRSRCNEQFF. As DNA, the CDR3 is TGCGCCAGCCCTAATGGGCGTTCCCGATGCAATGAGCAGTTCTTC. The gene calls are TRBV4-1 and TRBJ2-1; D unclear. CDR1 and CDR2 from the germline V gene are MGHRA and YSYEKL. The germline V and J ends were trimmed by 8 bases and 6 bases, with 20 bases remaining between them. The CDR3 consists of 15 residues.

The V call is TRBV10-3, the J call TRBJ1-2; 8 bases fit TRBD1. This CDR3 is built from 18 residues. The germline V gene encodes CDR1 ENHRY and CDR2 SYGVKD. Trimming took 7 bases from V and 0 from J; bases not matched to a gene: 16. Here the CDR3 DNA reads TGTGCCATCACCGACCTGGGGACAGGTCCCGGGGCTAACTATGGCTACACCTTC. It translates to CAITDLGTGPGANYGYTF.

V gene TRBV6-7 combines with J gene TRBJ1-1; D is unresolved. TRBV6-7 is recorded as an ORF, its role being uncertain. The V gene lost 6 bases and the J gene lost 1 base, with 12 bases spanning the gap. The CDR3 loop spans 14 amino acids. CDR3 sequence: CASSKGDWNTEAFF. CDR3 DNA: TGTGCCAGCAGCAAAGGTGACTGGAACACTGAAGCTTTCTTT.

This chain joins TRBV19 and TRBJ2-7; 8 bases are shared with TRBD1. CDR1 is LNHDA, CDR2 SQIVND, per germline (reference sequence). This CDR3 has 14 amino acids. Trimming removed 3 bases from V and 3 bases from J; junction bases left unmatched: 4. The CDR3 spells CASSIGDRFYEQYF. The CDR3 DNA is TGTGCCAGTAGTATCGGGGACAGGTTCTACGAGCAGTACTTC. The full variable domain, with the rest looked up from reference TRBV19 and TRBJ2-7, is DGGITQSPKYLFRKEGQNVTLSCEQNLNHDAMYWYRQDPGQGLRLIYYSQIVNDFQKGDIAEGYSVSREKKESFPLTVTSAQKNPTAFYLCASSIGDRFYEQYFGPGTRLTVT.

This clone has just one count. This chain links TRBV2 with TRBJ2-2, with D possibly being TRBD2 (5 bases). Trimming cost V 8 bases and J 9 bases, with 10 bases left between them. CDR1 SNHLY and CDR2 FYNNEI come from the germline V gene. This CDR3 comprises 11 residues. CDR3 DNA: TGTGCCAGCCGTTTCGGGAGGGAGCTGTTTTTT. Translation gives CASRFGRELFF.

CDR3 nucleotide sequence: TGTGCCAGCATCCAACAGGGATCCGCTGAAGCTTTCTTT. Its translation is CASIQQGSAEAFF. The rearrangement joins TRBV5-4 to TRBJ1-1, with D perhaps matching TRBD1 (6 bases). Germline V lookup: CDR1 SGHNT, CDR2 YYREEE (reference sequence). V lost 6 bases and J lost 6, with 15 bases in between. The CDR3 consists of 13 residues.

This sequence joins TRBV4-1 and TRBJ2-2; TRBD2 matches 7 bases. The CDR3 has 17 amino acids. V dropped 7 bases and J dropped 2; count of bases not matched to a gene: 13. Germline V gene sequence: CDR1 MGHRA, CDR2 YSYEKL. The CDR3 protein is CASNPSGQGANTGELFF. The CDR3, as DNA: TGCGCCAGCAATCCTAGCGGTCAAGGGGCTAACACCGGGGAGCTGTTTTTT.

The V call is TRBV6-1, the J call TRBJ2-7, with 11 bases fitting TRBD2. CDR1 is MNHNS and CDR2 is SASEGT in the germline V gene. The length of the CDR3 is 14 residues. The V gene end was trimmed by 11 bases and the J gene end by 4 bases; junction bases not matched to a gene: 10. CDR3 region: CAASTSGGGYEQYF. CDR3 sequence (DNA): TGTGCCGCCAGCACTAGCGGGGGAGGATACGAGCAGTACTTC.

The chain is built from TRBV4-1 and TRBJ2-3, with 7 bases matching TRBD2. Germline CDR1 reads MGHRA; CDR2 reads YSYEKL. V trimming: 5 bases; J trimming: 4 bases; junction bases outside the gene matches: 12. The CDR3 spans 16 residues. The DNA of the CDR3 is TGCGCCAGCAGCTACCTTGGGGTAGCGGGCTCAGATACGCAGTATTTT. Its protein product is CASSYLGVAGSDTQYF.

The V call is TRBV7-2, the J call TRBJ2-1; D not certain. Looked up from germline, CDR1 is SGHTA and CDR2 is FQGNSA. Between the trimmed V and J ends, which lost 0 bases and 10 bases, there was a span of 10 bases. This CDR3 has 13 amino acids. The CDR3 bases are TGTGCCAGCAGCTTAGCCCAGCGAGGCGAGCAGTTCTTC. It translates to CASSLAQRGEQFF.

This chain uses TRBV27 with TRBJ2-5; tentatively, D is TRBD2 (6 bases). The ends were cut back, 2 bases at V and 5 bases at J, with 15 bases in the middle. Germline V gene lookup returns CDR1 MNHEY and CDR2 SMNVEV (reference sequence). The CDR3 consists of 15 residues. The CDR3 region has the DNA TGTGCCAGCAGTTTAGGGAGCCGGGAGACGGAGACCCAGTACTTC. Protein sequence: CASSLGSRETETQYF.

The chain couples TRBV18 to TRBJ2-5; D gene uncertain. Germline V CDR1 and CDR2: KGHSH, LQKENI. The CDR3 contains 12 residues. V was trimmed by 2 bases and J by 5 bases, leaving 6 bases between them. This chain's CDR3 is CASSPTEETQYF. The CDR3 DNA follows: TGTGCCAGCTCACCAACGGAGGAGACCCAGTACTTC.

This clone was seen a handful of times. This chain's CDR3 is CASSSLLAVQETQYF. CDR3 in DNA: TGTGCCAGCAGTTCACTCCTAGCGGTACAAGAGACCCAGTACTTC. The rearrangement links TRBV11-2 to TRBJ2-5; 7 positions agree with TRBD2. With V trimmed by 6 bases and J by 2 bases, 9 bases remained unmatched. Per the germline V gene, CDR1 is SGHAT and CDR2 is FQNNGV. CDR3 length equals 15 residues.